There are many counts of the clone carrying this T cell receptor beta chain. No antigen is known for it. These data are taken from a study of T cells after yellow fever vaccination. Study context: Each low-cell-number fraction was prepared by means of SMART-Seq v4 Ultra Low Input. Study-level points and caveats: Of the clonotypes, a small share occurred in both CD4 and CD8 compartments. Abundant clonotypes (contaminants from the bulk population) could be present in FACS-sorted repertoires.

This CDR3 has 12 residues. The V and J ends lost 4 bases and 0 bases respectively, with 3 bases between them. Germline V CDR1 and CDR2: MNHNY, SVGAGI (reference sequence). TCRdb processed the 5' RACE reads anew with MiXCR; each CDR3 protein has one entry. The sample records 100,000 to 150,000 distinct CDR3 sequences, about 8.8% being singletons. The V gene is TRBV6-6, the J gene TRBJ2-5; D unclear. This receptor was identified in a man aged 18 to 35 who received the YFV17D yellow fever vaccine. Source: CD8+ T cells sorted from PBMCs, taken on the day of the yellow fever booster vaccination. CDR3 protein: CASSLYQETQYF. CDR3 nucleotides: TGTGCCAGCAGTTTGTACCAAGAGACCCAGTACTTC.